This paragraph covers one TCR beta chain sequence. The entry originates in a study of blood T cells in healthy people across ages. Germline loops: CDR1 GTSNPN, CDR2 SVGIG (reference sequence). The CDR3 contains 15 residues. The V and J ends lost 0 bases and 0 bases respectively, with 11 bases between them. A sample-barcoded 5' primer and a J-beta primer mix were used in a second PCR of roughly 6 to 11 cycles. MiXCR, run by TCRdb on the 5' RACE reads, gives a single entry per CDR3 protein. The repertoire holds about 1.5 million distinct CDR3 sequences, with roughly two fifths as singletons. The sequenced sample was blood. The chain employs TRBV30 and TRBJ1-1, with TRBD1 as a possible D gene (5 bases). The clonotype comes from a woman between 18 and 29 years old in good health. CDR3 bases: TGTGCCTGGAGTGTCCTGGCAGGGATGAACACTGAAGCTTTCTTT. It is translated as CAWSVLAGMNTEAFF.